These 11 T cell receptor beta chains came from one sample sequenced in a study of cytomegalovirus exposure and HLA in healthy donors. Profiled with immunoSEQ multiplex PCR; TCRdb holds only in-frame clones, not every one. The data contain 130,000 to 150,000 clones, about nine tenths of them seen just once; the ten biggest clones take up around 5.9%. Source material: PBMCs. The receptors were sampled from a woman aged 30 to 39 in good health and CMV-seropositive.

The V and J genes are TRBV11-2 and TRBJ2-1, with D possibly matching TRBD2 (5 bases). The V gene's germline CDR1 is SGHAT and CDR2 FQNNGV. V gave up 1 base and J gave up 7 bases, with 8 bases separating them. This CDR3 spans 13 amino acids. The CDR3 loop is CASSLARENEQFF. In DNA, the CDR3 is TGTGCCAGCAGCTTAGCGAGGGAAAATGAGCAGTTCTTC.

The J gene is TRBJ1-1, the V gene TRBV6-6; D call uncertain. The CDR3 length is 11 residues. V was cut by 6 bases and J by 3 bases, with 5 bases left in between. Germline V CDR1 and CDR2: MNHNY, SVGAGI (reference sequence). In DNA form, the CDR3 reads TGTGCCAGCAGACTGCACACTGAAGCTTTCTTT. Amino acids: CASRLHTEAFF.

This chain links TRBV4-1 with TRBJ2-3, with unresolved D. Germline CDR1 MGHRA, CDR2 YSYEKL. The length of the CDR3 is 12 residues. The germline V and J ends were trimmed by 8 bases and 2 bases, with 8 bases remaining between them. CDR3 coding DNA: TGCGCCAGCGGGCAGTACACAGATACGCAGTATTTT. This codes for CASGQYTDTQYF.

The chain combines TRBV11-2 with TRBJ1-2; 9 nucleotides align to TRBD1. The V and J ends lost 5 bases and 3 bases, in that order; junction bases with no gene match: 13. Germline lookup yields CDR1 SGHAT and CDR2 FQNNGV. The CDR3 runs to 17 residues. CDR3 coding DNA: TGTGCCAGCAGCGATCCCGACGGGTGGACAGGGGACTATGGCTACACCTTC. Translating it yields CASSDPDGWTGDYGYTF.

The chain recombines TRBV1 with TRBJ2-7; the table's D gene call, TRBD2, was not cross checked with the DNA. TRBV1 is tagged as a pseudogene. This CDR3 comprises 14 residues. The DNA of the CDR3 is TGCACCAGCAGCCAACTAGCAGTTCAATACGAGCAGTACTTC. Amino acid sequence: CTSSQLAVQYEQYF.

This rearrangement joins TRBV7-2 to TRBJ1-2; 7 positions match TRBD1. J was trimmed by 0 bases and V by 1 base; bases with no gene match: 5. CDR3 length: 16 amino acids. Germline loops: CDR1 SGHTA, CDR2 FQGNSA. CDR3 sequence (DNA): TGTGCCAGCAGCTTAGGGGGGACAGATTCTAACTATGGCTACACCTTC. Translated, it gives CASSLGGTDSNYGYTF.

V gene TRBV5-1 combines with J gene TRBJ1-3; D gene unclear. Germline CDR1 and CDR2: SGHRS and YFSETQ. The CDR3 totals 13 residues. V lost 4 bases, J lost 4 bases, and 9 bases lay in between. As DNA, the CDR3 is TGCGCCAGCAGCCCACATTGGGGAAACACCATATATTTT. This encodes CASSPHWGNTIYF.

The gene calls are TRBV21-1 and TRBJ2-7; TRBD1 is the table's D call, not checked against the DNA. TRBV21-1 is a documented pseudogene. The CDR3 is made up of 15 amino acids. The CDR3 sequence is CASSNGQGVAYEQYF. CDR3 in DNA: TGTGCCAGCAGCAATGGACAGGGGGTAGCCTACGAGCAGTACTTC.

CDR3 sequence: CSVAPQAGVSYNEQFF. The CDR3 nucleotides are TGCAGCGTTGCCCCTCAAGCGGGGGTTTCCTACAATGAGCAGTTCTTC. The V gene is TRBV29-1, the J gene TRBJ2-1; 8 bases match TRBD2. The CDR3 contains 16 residues. V was pared by 4 bases and J by 1 base, with 9 bases of the junction left unmatched. The germline V gene encodes CDR1 SQVTM and CDR2 ANQGSEA.

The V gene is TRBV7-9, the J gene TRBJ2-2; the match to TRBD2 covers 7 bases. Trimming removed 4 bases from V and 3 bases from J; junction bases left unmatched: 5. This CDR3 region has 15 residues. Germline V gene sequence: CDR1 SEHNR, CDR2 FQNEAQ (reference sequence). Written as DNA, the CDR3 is TGTGCCAGCAGCTCCCTGGGGGGGGACACCGGGGAGCTGTTTTTT. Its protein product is CASSSLGGDTGELFF.

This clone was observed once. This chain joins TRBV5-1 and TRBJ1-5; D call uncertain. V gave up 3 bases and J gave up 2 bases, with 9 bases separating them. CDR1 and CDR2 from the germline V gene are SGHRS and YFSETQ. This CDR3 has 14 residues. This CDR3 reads CASSYDGGNQPQHF. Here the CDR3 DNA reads TGCGCCAGCAGCTACGACGGAGGCAATCAGCCCCAGCATTTT.